This T cell receptor beta chain was recorded in a study of OX40 agonist ivuxolimab in advanced cancers. Study results and limitations: Clonal expansion was seen in CD4+ and CD8+ blood T cells by week 6 at 0.1 to 3.0 mg/kg.

Worth noting for this clone: Its antigen is as yet unknown.

The CDR3 is made up of 18 amino acids. Germline V lookup: CDR1 SEHNR, CDR2 FQNEAQ (reference sequence). V lost 2 bases and J 7 bases, leaving 26 bases between the germline ends. TCRdb's copy holds only in-frame clones and misses some; the assay was immunoSEQ multiplex PCR. The repertoire holds some 18,000 clones, 80% to 85% seen once, with 35% to 50% in the top ten. This material consisted of CD4+ or CD8+ T cells sorted from blood, taken in a trial of the OX40 agonist ivuxolimab. This chain links TRBV7-9 with TRBJ1-2; D unresolved. The sequence came from an adult with an advanced solid tumor such as melanoma, head and neck, liver or kidney cancer. The CDR3: CASSLNQRDDADLVGYTF. The DNA for the CDR3 is TGTGCCAGCAGCTTAAACCAGCGTGACGACGCCGACTTGGTTGGCTACACCTTC.